Below, 17 T cell receptor beta chains from the same sample are listed, as sequenced in a study of blood T cell repertoires in COVID-19. Method: immunoSEQ multiplex PCR; TCRdb's copy keeps in-frame clones and lacks some. The data show over 90,000 clones, over 75% seen once. The source material was peripheral blood. All receptors come from a human donor in a cohort sampled during active or convalescent COVID-19.

The rearrangement uses TRBV6-5 and TRBJ2-3; a weak D match, TRBD2 (5 bases). This CDR3 is built from 14 residues. V was shortened by 6 bases and J by 3 bases, with 13 bases between the two germline ends. Germline V gene data show CDR1 as MNHEY and CDR2 as SVGAGI. The CDR3 reads CASRRAPPTDTQYF. CDR3 DNA: TGTGCCAGCAGGCGGGCCCCCCCTACAGATACGCAGTATTTT.

The V gene is TRBV21-1, the J gene TRBJ1-2; the table's TRBD1 call for D was not verified on the DNA. TRBV21-1 is assigned pseudogene status. The CDR3 has 15 amino acids. The CDR3: CASSKEGQGVYGYTF. Here the CDR3 DNA reads TGTGCCAGCAGCAAAGAGGGACAGGGCGTCTATGGCTACACCTTC.

The V and J genes are TRBV5-4 and TRBJ2-3, with 7 positions matching TRBD2. CDR1 and CDR2 (germline): SGHNT, YYREEE (reference sequence). The CDR3 totals 14 residues. V lost 5 bases to trimming and J lost 0 bases; unmatched junction nucleotides: 3. The CDR3 sequence is CASRSGGSTDTQYF. The CDR3 DNA reads TGTGCCAGCAGATCGGGGGGTAGCACAGATACGCAGTATTTT.

The chain employs TRBV5-5 and TRBJ2-3, with 9 bases that match TRBD2. Unmatched junction bases numbered 5, after V lost 4 bases and J lost 2 bases. Germline assignment: CDR1 SGHKS and CDR2 YYEKEE (reference sequence). The CDR3 has 15 amino acids. For the CDR3, the DNA is TGTGCCAGCAGCGCAATAGCGGGGGTCACAGATACGCAGTATTTT. Translation gives CASSAIAGVTDTQYF. Full variable domain (outside the CDR3, taken from reference TRBV5-5 and TRBJ2-3): DAGVTQSPTHLIKTRGQQVTLRCSPISGHKSVSWYQQVLGQGPQFIFQYYEKEERGRGNFPDRFSARQFPNYSSELNVNALLLGDSALYLCASSAIAGVTDTQYFGPGTRLTVL.

J is TRBJ1-2 and V is TRBV27; 7 bases are shared with TRBD1. There are 14 residues in the CDR3. CDR1 is MNHEY and CDR2 is SMNVEV in the germline V gene (reference sequence). The trim removed 5 bases at V and 8 bases at J, leaving 11 bases unmatched. The CDR3 here is CASSPTTGQTGYTF. The CDR3 coding sequence is TGTGCCAGCAGTCCCACCACGGGACAGACAGGCTACACCTTC.

V gene TRBV11-3 combines with J gene TRBJ1-1; D possibly corresponds to TRBD1 (5 bases). Germline V gene data show CDR1 as SGHNT and CDR2 as YENEEA. Between the trimmed V and J ends, which lost 5 bases and 8 bases, there was a span of 15 bases. CDR3 length equals 13 residues. The chain's CDR3 is CASSLPGTREAFF. In DNA, the CDR3 is TGTGCCAGCAGCCTGCCCGGGACTAGAGAAGCTTTCTTT.

The rearrangement links TRBV6-5 to TRBJ2-1, with D perhaps matching TRBD1 (5 bases). This CDR3 is 12 amino acids long. The germline V gene has CDR1 MNHEY and CDR2 SVGAGI. The V end lost 8 bases, the J end lost 7 bases, and 12 bases lay between the germline ends. CDR3 nucleotides: TGTGCCAGCCGAGCTAGGGGAAATGAGCAGTTCTTC. Translating gives CASRARGNEQFF.

This clone appeared a few times. This rearrangement joins TRBV15 to TRBJ1-1; perhaps TRBD1 as D (5 bases). The CDR3 covers 13 residues. The V and J ends lost 3 bases and 10 bases respectively, with 15 bases between them. Per germline, CDR1 LNHNV and CDR2 YYDKDF (reference sequence). CDR3 in DNA: TGTGCCACCAGCAGCCAGGAGGGGTTTGTAGCTTTCTTT. Residues: CATSSQEGFVAFF.

The J gene is TRBJ1-5, the V gene TRBV28; TRBD1 is a possible D gene (5 bases). The CDR3 runs to 15 residues. CDR1 is MDHEN, CDR2 SYDVKM, per germline. V was clipped by 2 bases and J by 4 bases, with 12 bases between them. CDR3 nucleotides: TGTGCCAGCAGTTTAGTGCAGGGTAGTAATCAGCCCCAGCATTTT. Its translation is CASSLVQGSNQPQHF.

This chain joins TRBV4-1 and TRBJ1-2, with TRBD1 matching 9 bases. J gave up 5 bases and V 3 bases, and 19 bases lay outside the gene matches. The CDR3 is 19 residues long. The germline gives CDR1 MGHRA, CDR2 YSYEKL. This CDR3 is CASSQDHSGSQGAWYGYTF. The CDR3 DNA reads as TGCGCCAGCAGCCAGGACCACTCCGGGTCACAGGGGGCATGGTATGGCTACACCTTC.

V usage is TRBV27 and J usage is TRBJ2-2; 9 nucleotides line up with TRBD1. CDR1 and CDR2 from the germline V gene are MNHEY and SMNVEV (reference sequence). There are 15 residues in the CDR3. The J segment lost 4 bases and the V segment lost 6 bases, leaving 6 bases of the junction unmatched. The CDR3 nucleotides read TGTGCCAGCAGGGTCGGGACAGGGCGCACCGGGGAGCTGTTTTTT. This sequence encodes CASRVGTGRTGELFF.

The DNA for the CDR3 is TGTGCCAGCAGTGAAGAGGGGATAGGCACAGATACGCAGTATTTT. The encoded protein is CASSEEGIGTDTQYF. The V call is TRBV2, the J call TRBJ2-3; D may be TRBD1 (5 bases). CDR1 and CDR2 (germline): SNHLY, FYNNEI. V was clipped by 1 base and J by 1 base, with 9 bases between them. The CDR3 extends over 15 amino acids.

The CDR3 region is CASSPPGQGFYEQFF. The DNA of the CDR3 is TGTGCCAGCAGTCCCCCGGGACAGGGGTTTTATGAGCAGTTCTTC. The V and J genes are TRBV6-2 or TRBV6-3 and TRBJ2-1; 10 nucleotides agree with TRBD1. Germline trimming cut 5 bases from V and 8 bases from J; bases unmatched to any gene: 9. CDR1 is MNHEY and CDR2 is SVGEGT in the germline V gene. The CDR3 has 15 amino acids.

The chain joins TRBV19 to TRBJ2-1, with a weak D call TRBD1 (7 bases). The ends were cut back, 3 bases at V and 4 bases at J, with 13 bases in the middle. Germline V lookup: CDR1 LNHDA, CDR2 SQIVND (reference sequence). The CDR3 has 15 residues. The CDR3 reads CASSIPGDSYNEQFF. CDR3 bases: TGTGCCAGTAGTATCCCGGGGGACAGTTACAATGAGCAGTTCTTC.

The CDR3 is CASGPGQTFRETQYF. The CDR3 DNA is TGTGCTAGTGGCCCGGGACAAACGTTTAGGGAGACCCAGTACTTC. The chain combines TRBV12-5 with TRBJ2-5; D perhaps matches TRBD1 (6 bases). Germline V CDR1 and CDR2: LGHNT, FRNRAP. Trimming shortened V by 6 bases and J by 5 bases, and 19 bases separated the two germline ends. The CDR3 is 15 amino acids. Full variable domain (outside the CDR3, taken from reference TRBV12-5 and TRBJ2-5): DARVTQTPRHKVTEMGQEVTMRCQPILGHNTVFWYRQTMMQGLELLAYFRNRAPLDDSGMPKDRFSAEMPDATLATLKIQPSEPRDSAVYFCASGPGQTFRETQYFGPGTRLLVL.

This chain links TRBV4-3 with TRBJ2-6; a weak D match, TRBD2 (7 bases). The germline CDR1 and CDR2 sequences are LGHNA and YSLEER. V was pared by 0 bases and J by 2 bases, with 8 bases between. This CDR3 contains 16 residues. The CDR3 loop is CASSQEGGAGANVLTF. The CDR3 nucleotides read TGCGCCAGCAGCCAAGAAGGGGGGGCTGGGGCCAACGTCCTGACTTTC.

The chain employs TRBV28 and TRBJ1-5; TRBD1 is a possible D gene (5 bases). CDR1 and CDR2 (germline): MDHEN, SYDVKM. Trimming cost V 8 bases and J 2 bases, with 10 bases left between them. This CDR3 contains 13 residues. CDR3 sequence: CASRDYGNQPQHF. The CDR3 nucleotides read TGTGCCAGCCGGGACTACGGCAATCAGCCCCAGCATTTT. The entire variable domain, with the rest obtained from reference TRBV28 and TRBJ1-5, is as follows: DVKVTQSSRYLVKRTGEKVFLECVQDMDHENMFWYRQDPGLGLRLIYFSYDVKMKEKGDIPEGYSVSREKKERFSLILESASTNQTSMYLCASRDYGNQPQHFGDGTRLSIL.